Presented here are 17 T cell receptor beta chains from one specimen sequenced in a study of T cell responses to AZD1222 COVID-19 vaccine. Method: immunoSEQ multiplex PCR; TCRdb's copy keeps in-frame clones and lacks some. The sample consists of 110,000 or so clones, 80% to 90% of them appearing once. Sequencing used peripheral blood, obtained 28 days after the second AZD1222 dose. All receptors come from an adult who received the AZD1222 COVID-19 vaccine.

The chain couples TRBV10-3 to TRBJ1-6; TRBD1 matches at 8 bases. CDR1 ENHRY and CDR2 SYGVKD come from the germline V gene. This CDR3 is built from 15 residues. J gave up 13 bases and V 6 bases, and 14 bases lay outside the gene matches. CDR3 sequence: CAIRALDRGEGPLHF. The DNA of the CDR3 is TGTGCCATCAGGGCCCTTGACAGGGGAGAAGGTCCCCTCCACTTT.

The chain is built from TRBV21-1 and TRBJ1-2; the listed D gene, TRBD1, was not tested against the DNA. TRBV21-1 is noted as a pseudogene. The CDR3 is 17 residues long. The CDR3 sequence: CASSKRRPGQGVYGYTF. In DNA form, the CDR3 reads TGTGCCAGCAGCAAAAGGAGGCCGGGACAGGGGGTTTATGGCTACACCTTC.

The chain joins TRBV28 to TRBJ1-1; TRBD1 is a possible D gene (6 bases). Germline CDR1 MDHEN, CDR2 SYDVKM. Trimming pared 6 bases from V and 1 base from J, leaving 15 bases between. The CDR3 spans 15 residues. The CDR3 is CASSPGGYRNTEAFF. DNA of the CDR3: TGTGCCAGCAGCCCCGGGGGCTACAGGAACACTGAAGCTTTCTTT.

The V gene is TRBV7-9, the J gene TRBJ1-1; TRBD1 aligns across 10 bases. The junction had 6 bases not matched to a gene; V was cut back by 5 bases and J by 6 bases. This CDR3 spans 14 amino acids. Germline CDR1 and CDR2: SEHNR and FQNEAQ (reference sequence). The CDR3 DNA reads as TGTGCCAGCAGCGCAAGACAGGGGGCCTCTGAAGCTTTCTTT. Translating it yields CASSARQGASEAFF. The variable domain in full, completed from reference TRBV7-9 and TRBJ1-1, reads DTGVSQNPRHKITKRGQNVTFRCDPISEHNRLYWYRQTLGQGPEFLTYFQNEAQLEKSRLLSDRFSAERPKGSFSTLEIQRTEQGDSAMYLCASSARQGASEAFFGQGTRLTVV.

The chain combines TRBV18 with TRBJ1-2, with TRBD1 identical over 8 bases. Germline V gene lookup returns CDR1 KGHSH and CDR2 LQKENI. J gave up 7 bases and V 0 bases, and 10 bases lay outside the gene matches. CDR3 size: 16 residues. CDR3 sequence: CASSPPGQGTMGGYTF. CDR3 in DNA: TGTGCCAGCTCACCACCAGGACAGGGCACGATGGGTGGCTACACCTTC.

To note about this clone: In the same sample, other DNA sequences code for this CDR3. J is TRBJ1-4 and V is TRBV18; D gene unclear. CDR1 and CDR2 (germline): KGHSH, LQKENI. The CDR3 consists of 13 residues. Trimming stripped 3 bases from V and 5 bases from J, with 7 bases between. DNA of the CDR3: TGTGCCAGCTCACCGGGAGGGAATGAAAAACTGTTTTTT. Its translation: CASSPGGNEKLFF.

This rearrangement joins TRBV12-5 to TRBJ2-2, with a weak D call TRBD1 (6 bases). Germline V gives CDR1 LGHNT, CDR2 FRNRAP. CDR3 length equals 15 residues. Trimming took off 1 base at V and 10 bases at J, with 16 bases between the two ends. The CDR3 reads CASGLAISGDEELFF. The CDR3 DNA sequence: TGTGCTAGTGGTTTGGCCATCTCAGGGGACGAGGAGCTGTTTTTT.

As DNA, the CDR3 is TGTGCCAGCAGTCCGATCTCTTCCTACGAGCAGTACTTC. Amino acid sequence: CASSPISSYEQYF. The chain employs TRBV28 and TRBJ2-7; the D is unclear. CDR3 length: 13 amino acids. V was pared by 5 bases and J by 1 base, with 9 bases between. Germline V lookup: CDR1 MDHEN, CDR2 SYDVKM.

This clone has just one count. Here the CDR3 reads CASSVTGDYGYTF. The CDR3 nucleotides read TGTGCCAGCAGCGTGACAGGAGACTATGGCTACACCTTC. This chain uses TRBV9 with TRBJ1-2; D is perhaps TRBD1 (6 bases). The germline CDR1 and CDR2 sequences are SGDLS and YYNGEE. The V and J ends lost 2 bases and 3 bases respectively, with 8 bases between them. The CDR3 has 13 amino acids.

This chain links TRBV27 with TRBJ2-7; D might be TRBD2 (6 bases). This CDR3 has 15 amino acids. Germline V lookup: CDR1 MNHEY, CDR2 SMNVEV (reference sequence). Trimming took off 1 base at V and 2 bases at J, with 12 bases between the two ends. This CDR3 is CASSLWRGRTYEQYF. The CDR3 coding sequence is TGTGCCAGCAGTTTATGGCGGGGCCGAACCTACGAGCAGTACTTC.

CDR3 nucleotides: TGCAGCGGTGTTAGCAGCCACAATGAAAAACTGTTTTTT. Amino acids: CSGVSSHNEKLFF. This chain uses TRBV29-1 with TRBJ1-4, with D unresolved. V was pared by 7 bases and J by 5 bases, with 14 bases between. From germline, CDR1 is SQVTM and CDR2 ANQGSEA. The CDR3 covers 13 residues. Using reference TRBV29-1 and TRBJ1-4 for the parts outside the CDR3, the full variable domain is SAVISQKPSRDICQRGTSLTIQCQVDSQVTMMFWYRQQPGQSLTLIATANQGSEATYESGFVIDKFPISRPNLTFSTLTVSNMSPEDSSIYLCSGVSSHNEKLFFGSGTQLSVL.

J is TRBJ2-7 and V is TRBV6-1, with D unclear. Trimming removed 2 bases from V and 1 base from J, with 6 bases in between. CDR3 length: 13 residues. Germline V gives CDR1 MNHNS, CDR2 SASEGT. The CDR3 region is CASSERHSYEQYF. In DNA form, the CDR3 reads TGTGCCAGCAGTGAAAGACATTCCTACGAGCAGTACTTC.

The V call is TRBV5-8, the J call TRBJ1-1, with 9 positions matching TRBD1. This CDR3 has 18 amino acids. V trimming: 2 bases; J trimming: 0 bases; junction bases outside the gene matches: 11. Germline V gene sequence: CDR1 SGHTS, CDR2 YDEGEE. The CDR3 loop is CASSLAGTGIYMNTEAFF. The CDR3 DNA sequence: TGTGCCAGCAGCTTAGCCGGGACAGGGATTTACATGAACACTGAAGCTTTCTTT.

The rearrangement uses TRBV7-9 and TRBJ1-4; 9 positions agree with TRBD1. The CDR3 runs 14 residues. Germline V CDR1 and CDR2: SEHNR, FQNEAQ (reference sequence). Trimming removed 5 bases from V and 5 bases from J; junction bases left unmatched: 3. The chain's CDR3 is CASSRDRGNEKLFF. The CDR3 DNA is TGTGCCAGCAGCCGTGACAGGGGGAATGAAAAACTGTTTTTT.

The J gene is TRBJ1-4, the V gene TRBV15; D uncertain. Germline V lookup: CDR1 LNHNV, CDR2 YYDKDF (reference sequence). The CDR3 sequence is 13 residues long. V was cut by 5 bases and J by 7 bases, with 11 bases left in between. The DNA of the CDR3 is TGTGCCACCAGCGGCGCGGATTTTGAAAAACTGTTTTTT. Its translation: CATSGADFEKLFF.

This chain links TRBV12-3 or TRBV12-4 with TRBJ2-7, with a possible D match to TRBD1 (5 bases). V was cut by 3 bases and J by 9 bases, with 12 bases left in between. CDR3 length: 12 residues. CDR3 in amino acids: CASSFPRQLQYF. The DNA of the CDR3 is TGTGCCAGCAGTTTCCCGAGACAGTTGCAGTACTTC.

This clone was observed a handful of times. This chain connects TRBV7-2 to TRBJ2-7, with TRBD2 as a possible D gene (6 bases). The germline gives CDR1 SGHTA, CDR2 FQGNSA. The CDR3 has 15 amino acids. V was trimmed by 5 bases and J by 7 bases, leaving 21 bases between them. The CDR3 reads CASSDSPGLQREQYF. CDR3 DNA: TGTGCCAGCAGCGACAGTCCGGGACTGCAACGGGAGCAGTACTTC. Looking up the rest from reference TRBV7-2 and TRBJ2-7 gives the full variable domain: GAGVSQSPSNKVTEKGKDVELRCDPISGHTALYWYRQSLGQGLEFLIYFQGNSAPDKSGLPSDRFSAERTGGSVSTLTIQRTQQEDSAVYLCASSDSPGLQREQYFGPGTRLTVT.